Below are 23 T cell receptor beta chains sequenced from a single sample in a study of a mutant IDH1 vaccine in newly diagnosed glioma. Profiled with immunoSEQ multiplex PCR; TCRdb holds only in-frame clones, not every one. The sample has fewer than 85,000 clones, around 86% seen once; the top ten hold 2.9%. The time point was: baseline, week 1 (first vaccination visit). Specified treatment: pre-vaccination baseline after standard-of-care therapy. This sample comprised PBMCs, obtained from a glioma patient treated with radiotherapy, temozolomide or both. These receptors originate from a man aged 25 to 40 with glioma.

This clone was recorded once. This rearrangement joins TRBV6-5 to TRBJ2-2, with 8 bases lining up with TRBD1. The CDR3 contains 14 residues. J was trimmed by 6 bases and V by 5 bases; bases with no gene match: 5. Germline-derived CDR1 and CDR2 are MNHEY and SVGAGI. For the CDR3, the DNA is TGTGCCAGCAGTAATGAACAGGGGGCCGGGGAGCTGTTTTTT. Its translation is CASSNEQGAGELFF.

In this sample, this clone turned up a few times. This sequence joins TRBV13 and TRBJ1-1, with D perhaps matching TRBD1 (5 bases). Trimming took off 5 bases at V and 5 bases at J, with 24 bases between the two ends. CDR3 length: 17 amino acids. Germline V gene data show CDR1 as PRHDT and CDR2 as FYEKMQ (reference sequence). The CDR3 DNA reads TGTGCCAGCAGCGCCCTAGGTGGCAGGGAGGGAGTAACTGAAGCTTTCTTT. Translation: CASSALGGREGVTEAFF.

The genes are TRBV28 and TRBJ1-1; D is possibly TRBD1 (5 bases). The CDR3 runs 12 residues. Germline CDR1 and CDR2: MDHEN and SYDVKM. Trimming took 8 bases from V and 5 from J, leaving 12 bases between them. The CDR3 DNA follows: TGTGCCAGCGGGGGAGGATTTACTGAAGCTTTCTTT. Translated: CASGGGFTEAFF.

CDR3 loop: CASSPSTGATGNTIYF. For the CDR3, the DNA is TGTGCCAGCAGCCCTTCTACAGGGGCAACTGGAAACACCATATATTTT. The chain joins TRBV11-2 to TRBJ1-3; 7 nucleotides agree with TRBD1. Unmatched junction bases numbered 9, after V lost 5 bases and J lost 2 bases. Looked up from germline, CDR1 is SGHAT and CDR2 is FQNNGV. CDR3 length: 16 amino acids.

V usage is TRBV5-1 and J usage is TRBJ2-1; maybe TRBD2 (6 bases). The CDR3 runs to 15 residues. Trimming removed 0 bases from V and 2 bases from J, with 9 bases in between. Germline-derived CDR1 and CDR2 are SGHRS and YFSETQ. The CDR3, as DNA: TGCGCCAGCAGCTTGGGCGGGGAACCCTACAATGAGCAGTTCTTC. Translated: CASSLGGEPYNEQFF.

In regard to this clone: The germline gene is not matched at one end of the junction; a read error may be the cause. The J gene is TRBJ2-7, the V gene TRBV7-8; no clear D gene. CDR1 SGHVS and CDR2 FQNEAQ come from the germline V gene. The CDR3 is made up of 15 amino acids. The CDR3 here is CASSPERFRSYEQCF. DNA for the CDR3: TGTGCCAGCAGCCCCGAGAGGTTTCGCTCCTACGAGCAGTGCTTC.

V is TRBV4-1 and J is TRBJ2-7; D not resolved. V dropped 1 base and J dropped 0 bases, with 10 bases sitting between them. The CDR3 contains 15 residues. In germline, CDR1 is MGHRA, CDR2 YSYEKL. CDR3 bases: TGCGCCAGCAGCCAAGCCGACCAGAGCTCCTACGAGCAGTACTTC. This gives the protein CASSQADQSSYEQYF.

The V call is TRBV6-5, the J call TRBJ1-4; D remains ambiguous. The CDR3 totals 15 residues. From germline, CDR1 is MNHEY and CDR2 SVGAGI. The ends were cut back, 4 bases at V and 6 bases at J, with 15 bases in the middle. The DNA of the CDR3 is TGTGCCAGCAGTTCCGGCTGGCAGGTGGATGAAAAACTGTTTTTT. As protein: CASSSGWQVDEKLFF.

The V and J genes are TRBV6-1 and TRBJ1-2; D not resolved. Deletions cut 5 bases from V and 4 bases from J, with 17 bases between. Germline CDR1 and CDR2: MNHNS and SASEGT. This CDR3 contains 15 residues. The CDR3 spells CASSSSHGQTYGYTF. The CDR3 DNA sequence: TGTGCCAGCAGTTCCAGCCACGGGCAGACCTATGGCTACACCTTC.

The CDR3 DNA reads as TGTGCCACGGCCCGGCGGGAGACCTACGAGCAGTACTTC. It yields the protein CATARRETYEQYF. The genes are TRBV6-6 and TRBJ2-7, with 7 bases that match TRBD2. The CDR3 consists of 13 residues. Germline V CDR1 and CDR2: MNHNY, SVGAGI (reference sequence). V shed 10 bases and J 2 bases; nucleotides not matched to a gene: 8.

V and J are TRBV29-1 and TRBJ1-5; D gene ambiguous. CDR1 and CDR2 from the germline V gene are SQVTM and ANQGSEA. The CDR3 extends over 13 amino acids. V lost 2 bases, J lost 7 bases, and 12 bases lay in between. CDR3 region: CSVETAVGQPQHF. CDR3 nucleotide sequence: TGCAGCGTTGAAACCGCAGTGGGGCAGCCCCAGCATTTT.

By proportion, this clone is medium-sized (0.01 to 0.1%). The V and J genes are TRBV10-3 and TRBJ1-5; a weak D match, TRBD1 (5 bases). CDR1 and CDR2 from the germline V gene are ENHRY and SYGVKD. The V and J ends lost 7 bases and 5 bases respectively, with 12 bases between them. The CDR3 is 13 residues long. The CDR3 region has the DNA TGTGCCATCACCTCGACAGAGGATCAGCCCCAGCATTTT. Translating gives CAITSTEDQPQHF.

The chain employs TRBV7-9 and TRBJ1-2, with D tentatively TRBD1 (6 bases). The CDR3 covers 16 residues. The V end lost 0 bases, the J end lost 7 bases, and 18 bases lay between the germline ends. Germline CDR1 SEHNR, CDR2 FQNEAQ (reference sequence). The CDR3 sequence: CASSLAGGHPDRGYTF. The CDR3 nucleotides are TGTGCCAGCAGCTTAGCGGGGGGACATCCCGATCGTGGCTACACCTTC. Filled out from reference TRBV7-9 and TRBJ1-2, the complete variable domain reads DTGVSQNPRHKITKRGQNVTFRCDPISEHNRLYWYRQTLGQGPEFLTYFQNEAQLEKSRLLSDRFSAERPKGSFSTLEIQRTEQGDSAMYLCASSLAGGHPDRGYTFGSGTRLTVV.

The chain recombines TRBV6-5 with TRBJ1-2; 7 bases agree with TRBD1. The CDR3 runs 13 residues. Germline V gives CDR1 MNHEY, CDR2 SVGAGI. Trimming took 6 bases from V and 5 from J; bases not matched to a gene: 6. The CDR3 region has the DNA TGTGCCAGCAGCCGGACAGGAGCTTATGGCTACACCTTC. Protein sequence: CASSRTGAYGYTF.

This chain links TRBV19 with TRBJ1-5, with D possibly being TRBD1 (5 bases). CDR1 LNHDA and CDR2 SQIVND come from the germline V gene (reference sequence). The CDR3 sequence is 15 residues long. Trimming pared 6 bases from V and 3 bases from J, leaving 15 bases between. CDR3 in DNA: TGTGCCAGTAGCCGAGGGTGGGGGGACAATCAGCCCCAGCATTTT. This codes for CASSRGWGDNQPQHF. The complete variable domain, with remaining parts taken from reference TRBV19 and TRBJ1-5, reads DGGITQSPKYLFRKEGQNVTLSCEQNLNHDAMYWYRQDPGQGLRLIYYSQIVNDFQKGDIAEGYSVSREKKESFPLTVTSAQKNPTAFYLCASSRGWGDNQPQHFGDGTRLSIL.

This clone has only one observation. The rearrangement uses TRBV30 and TRBJ1-3, with D perhaps matching TRBD1 (6 bases). The CDR3 covers 13 residues. The V end lost 4 bases, the J end lost 3 bases, and 10 bases lay between the germline ends. Germline V gives CDR1 GTSNPN, CDR2 SVGIG (reference sequence). The CDR3 DNA sequence: TGTGCCTGGACCACAGGGTTTGGAAACACCATATATTTT. Its protein is CAWTTGFGNTIYF. Drawing the rest from reference TRBV30 and TRBJ1-3, the complete variable domain is SQTIHQWPATLVQPVGSPLSLECTVEGTSNPNLYWYRQAAGRGLQLLFYSVGIGQISSEVPQNLSASRPQDRQFILSSKKLLLSDSGFYLCAWTTGFGNTIYFGEGSWLTVV.

CDR3 loop: CASSPRRGNPYEQYF. CDR3 DNA: TGTGCCAGCAGCCCCCGGCGGGGGAATCCCTACGAGCAGTACTTC. V gene TRBV4-2 combines with J gene TRBJ2-7; TRBD2 matches at 7 bases. The germline V gene has CDR1 LGHNA and CDR2 YNFKEQ. After removal of 4 bases from V and 2 bases from J, the junction contained 8 bases not matched to a gene. There are 15 residues in the CDR3.

The chain has TRBV15 and TRBJ1-5; D unresolved. This CDR3 region has 13 residues. Trimming removed 5 bases from V and 0 bases from J, with 5 bases in between. Germline V gives CDR1 LNHNV, CDR2 YYDKDF (reference sequence). The CDR3 DNA follows: TGTGCCACCAGCGCAAATAGCAATCAGCCCCAGCATTTT. Translation: CATSANSNQPQHF.

CDR3 in amino acids: CASSKTPGREAFF. DNA of the CDR3: TGTGCCAGCAGCAAAACTCCGGGGAGGGAAGCTTTCTTT. This rearrangement joins TRBV7-6 to TRBJ1-1; no clear D gene. Per the germline V gene, CDR1 is SGHVS and CDR2 is FNYEAQ. The V end lost 5 bases, the J end lost 8 bases, and 15 bases lay between the germline ends. This CDR3 contains 13 residues.

The chain recombines TRBV5-6 with TRBJ1-4; 10 bases map to TRBD1. Germline V gene sequence: CDR1 SGHDT, CDR2 YYEEEE. The CDR3 loop spans 17 amino acids. V was clipped by 3 bases and J by 0 bases; unmatched bases: 5. As DNA, the CDR3 is TGTGCCAGCAGCTGGGGGACAGGGGTAGCAACTAATGAAAAACTGTTTTTT. Encoded protein: CASSWGTGVATNEKLFF.

The rearrangement links TRBV7-9 to TRBJ2-3; D is undetermined. V gave up 5 bases and J gave up 0 bases, with 3 bases separating them. The CDR3 consists of 12 residues. CDR1 is SEHNR, CDR2 FQNEAQ, per germline (reference sequence). The CDR3 loop is CASSRSTDTQYF. Here the CDR3 DNA reads TGTGCCAGCAGCCGAAGCACAGATACGCAGTATTTT.

V usage is TRBV5-6 and J usage is TRBJ2-2, with D possibly matching TRBD1 (5 bases). V gave up 4 bases and J gave up 3 bases, with 16 bases separating them. This CDR3 is 16 amino acids long. Looked up from germline, CDR1 is SGHDT and CDR2 is YYEEEE. The DNA of the CDR3 is TGTGCCAGCAGCCCCCCCGTCAGGGATTACACCGGGGAGCTGTTTTTT. It is translated as CASSPPVRDYTGELFF.

With regard to this clone: One end of the junction does not line up with germline, which may come from a read error. The V call is TRBV19, the J call TRBJ2-2; 16 bases agree with TRBD2. Per the germline V gene, CDR1 is LNHDA and CDR2 is SQIVND (reference sequence). This CDR3 has 21 amino acids. CDR3 in DNA: TGTGCCAGTAGTATCGGCAAACGGGGACTAGCGGGGGGGCGGAACGCCGGGGAGCTGTTTTTT. This encodes CASSIGKRGLAGGRNAGELFF.